The rows below give T cell receptor beta chains drawn from one sample of a study of T cells in tumors after PD-1 blockade. Here immunoSEQ multiplex PCR was the method, and the copy in TCRdb shows in-frame clones only, minus some. The sample lists roughly 20,000 clones, 81% seen once, with just over 25% in the top ten. This material consisted of PBMCs, taken after anti-PD-1 therapy. These receptors were obtained from a human donor with advanced basal cell or squamous cell carcinoma (not recorded which). Each CDR3 is given with its conserved first and last residue. The D gene is left open where the match is weak. Only some rows state a clone size, as once, few, many or a class for expanded clones.

abundance: -
v_gene: TRBV9
d_gene: -
j_gene: TRBJ2-1
CDR3aa: CASSPRGQSGVSNEQFF
CDR3nt: TGTGCCAGCAGCCCCCGCGGTCAAAGTGGGGTGTCCAATGAGCAGTTCTTC

abundance: -
v_gene: TRBV5-1
d_gene: -
j_gene: TRBJ1-1
CDR3aa: CASSLAGKGRMNTEAFF
CDR3nt: TGCGCCAGCAGCTTGGCCGGAAAGGGAAGAATGAACACTGAAGCTTTCTTT

abundance: -
v_gene: TRBV27
d_gene: -
j_gene: TRBJ2-3
CDR3aa: CASRTSHTDTQYF
CDR3nt: TGTGCCAGCAGAACTAGTCACACAGATACGCAGTATTTT

abundance: few
v_gene: TRBV5-5
d_gene: TRBD1
j_gene: TRBJ1-4
CDR3aa: CASAGGQDEKLFF
CDR3nt: TGTGCCAGCGCAGGGGGCCAGGATGAAAAACTGTTTTTT

abundance: -
v_gene: TRBV3-1/TRBV3-2
d_gene: TRBD1
j_gene: TRBJ1-2
CDR3aa: CASSPSEGTGGTFF
CDR3nt: TGTGCCAGCAGCCCTTCAGAAGGGACAGGGGGTACGTTCTTC

abundance: -
v_gene: TRBV6-5
d_gene: -
j_gene: TRBJ2-2
CDR3aa: CASRPLTANTGELFF
CDR3nt: TGTGCCAGCCGACCGTTGACAGCGAACACCGGGGAGCTGTTTTTT

abundance: -
v_gene: TRBV19
d_gene: -
j_gene: TRBJ1-4
CDR3aa: CASSTLTGANEKLFF
CDR3nt: TGTGCCAGTAGTACCTTGACAGGTGCTAATGAAAAACTGTTTTTT

abundance: -
v_gene: TRBV13
d_gene: -
j_gene: TRBJ1-6
CDR3aa: CASSLRLGQNNSPLHF
CDR3nt: TGTGCCAGCAGCTTAAGGTTGGGCCAGAATAATTCACCCCTCCACTTT

abundance: -
v_gene: TRBV3-1/TRBV3-2
d_gene: -
j_gene: TRBJ2-7
CDR3aa: CASSPIGITYEQYF
CDR3nt: TGTGCCAGCAGCCCGATAGGCATAACTTACGAGCAGTACTTC

abundance: -
v_gene: TRBV6-5
d_gene: TRBD1
j_gene: TRBJ2-1
CDR3aa: CASSYHRGEQFF
CDR3nt: TGTGCCAGCAGTTACCACAGGGGGGAGCAGTTCTTC

abundance: -
v_gene: TRBV10-1
d_gene: TRBD2
j_gene: TRBJ2-3
CDR3aa: CASRTGLANVSTDTQYF
CDR3nt: TGCGCCAGCAGAACGGGACTAGCGAACGTAAGCACAGATACGCAGTATTTT

abundance: -
v_gene: TRBV6-5
d_gene: TRBD1
j_gene: TRBJ2-2
CDR3aa: CASSHTYRGTGELFF
CDR3nt: TGTGCCAGCAGTCACACCTACAGGGGCACCGGGGAGCTGTTTTTT

abundance: -
v_gene: TRBV11-3
d_gene: TRBD2
j_gene: TRBJ2-1
CDR3aa: CASSLGRLAGYNEQFF
CDR3nt: TGTGCCAGCAGCTTAGGGCGACTAGCGGGGTACAATGAGCAGTTCTTC

abundance: -
v_gene: TRBV7-9
d_gene: TRBD1
j_gene: TRBJ1-1
CDR3aa: CASSPWGTGMNTEAFF
CDR3nt: TGTGCCAGCAGCCCGTGGGGGACAGGCATGAACACTGAAGCTTTCTTT

abundance: -
v_gene: TRBV5-6
d_gene: TRBD2
j_gene: TRBJ2-5
CDR3aa: CASSGGLAGWETQYF
CDR3nt: TGTGCCAGCAGCGGGGGACTAGCGGGGTGGGAGACCCAGTACTTC

abundance: -
v_gene: TRBV5-6
d_gene: TRBD2
j_gene: TRBJ2-7
CDR3aa: CASSLTTSATYEQYF
CDR3nt: TGTGCCAGCAGCTTGACCACTAGCGCCACCTACGAGCAGTACTTC

abundance: -
v_gene: TRBV7-9
d_gene: -
j_gene: TRBJ1-5
CDR3aa: CASSSEVGSDQPQHF
CDR3nt: TGTGCCAGCAGCTCCGAAGTGGGATCGGATCAGCCCCAGCATTTT

abundance: few
v_gene: TRBV27
d_gene: -
j_gene: TRBJ1-1
CDR3aa: CASSFGTEAFF
CDR3nt: TGTGCCAGCAGTTTTGGAACTGAAGCTTTCTTT

abundance: few
v_gene: TRBV5-1
d_gene: -
j_gene: TRBJ1-2
CDR3aa: CASSTGIGYGYTF
CDR3nt: TGCGCCAGCAGTACCGGGATAGGGTATGGCTACACCTTC

abundance: -
v_gene: TRBV7-5
d_gene: -
j_gene: TRBJ1-5
CDR3aa: CARRQQRSNQPQHF
CDR3nt: TGTGCCAGAAGGCAACAGAGGAGCAATCAGCCCCAGCATTTT

abundance: few
v_gene: TRBV2
d_gene: -
j_gene: TRBJ1-6
CDR3aa: CASRSSGWKSPLHF
CDR3nt: TGTGCCAGCAGGTCGTCAGGGTGGAAATCACCCCTCCACTTT

abundance: -
v_gene: TRBV2
d_gene: -
j_gene: TRBJ1-2
CDR3aa: CASSPRDVGYTF
CDR3nt: TGTGCCAGCAGTCCTAGGGACGTAGGCTACACCTTC

abundance: -
v_gene: TRBV14
d_gene: -
j_gene: TRBJ1-1
CDR3aa: CASSLIMNTEAFF
CDR3nt: TGTGCCAGCAGCCTTATAATGAACACTGAAGCTTTCTTT

abundance: -
v_gene: TRBV18
d_gene: TRBD1
j_gene: TRBJ1-4
CDR3aa: CASSPGQAVTNEKLFF
CDR3nt: TGTGCCAGCTCCCCGGGACAGGCCGTAACTAATGAAAAACTGTTTTTT

abundance: medium-sized
v_gene: TRBV2
d_gene: TRBD1
j_gene: TRBJ2-7
CDR3aa: CASSEAGTGSSYEQYF
CDR3nt: TGTGCCAGCAGTGAAGCGGGGACAGGGTCGTCCTACGAGCAGTACTTC

abundance: few
v_gene: TRBV6-5
d_gene: -
j_gene: TRBJ1-2
CDR3aa: CASSYSKQGGGYTF
CDR3nt: TGTGCCAGCAGTTACTCGAAACAGGGAGGCGGCTACACCTTC

abundance: -
v_gene: TRBV5-6
d_gene: TRBD2
j_gene: TRBJ2-1
CDR3aa: CASSRYIAGSYNEQFF
CDR3nt: TGTGCCAGCAGCCGCTATATAGCGGGATCCTACAATGAGCAGTTCTTC

abundance: few
v_gene: TRBV6-4
d_gene: TRBD2
j_gene: TRBJ2-1
CDR3aa: CASSKTGGEQFF
CDR3nt: TGTGCCAGCAGTAAAACGGGGGGTGAGCAGTTCTTC

abundance: -
v_gene: TRBV3-1/TRBV3-2
d_gene: -
j_gene: TRBJ2-7
CDR3aa: CASSGEGAYEQYF
CDR3nt: TGTGCCAGCAGTGGGGAGGGGGCCTACGAGCAGTACTTC

abundance: few
v_gene: TRBV5-6
d_gene: -
j_gene: TRBJ1-5
CDR3aa: CASSPRHARDQPQHF
CDR3nt: TGTGCCAGCAGCCCAAGACACGCCCGGGACCAGCCCCAGCATTTT

abundance: -
v_gene: TRBV13
d_gene: TRBD2
j_gene: TRBJ2-1
CDR3aa: CASSSLAGANEQFF
CDR3nt: TGTGCCAGCAGCTCTCTAGCGGGAGCCAATGAGCAGTTCTTC

abundance: -
v_gene: TRBV28
d_gene: -
j_gene: TRBJ1-3
CDR3aa: CASSLITGLTGNTIYF
CDR3nt: TGTGCCAGCAGTCTGATTACAGGTTTGACTGGAAACACCATATATTTT

abundance: -
v_gene: TRBV5-1
d_gene: TRBD1
j_gene: TRBJ2-5
CDR3aa: CASSPQGVWETQYF
CDR3nt: TGCGCCAGCAGCCCGCAGGGGGTTTGGGAGACCCAGTACTTC